This TCR beta chain appears in the sequencing data of a study of blood T cell repertoires in COVID-19. Study at large: Donors in the United States, Italy and Spain gave samples during acute or convalescent COVID-19. Sources were T cells, B-cell-depleted T cells, or PBMCs; the material itself was cDNA or gDNA.

The CDR3 spans 13 residues. The V gene lost 1 base and the J gene lost 7 bases, with 10 bases spanning the gap. Per germline, CDR1 LNHDA and CDR2 SQIVND (reference sequence). Original handling: Estimation of nucleated cell counts was performed using reference gene primer amplification. Assay used: immunoSEQ multiplex PCR; TCRdb lists only in-frame clones, some missing. V, J and clone size were drawn from that table, and D and trimming were deduced from the DNA. The table shows about 100,000 clones, with 86% occurring only once. Sequencing was performed on peripheral blood. The TCR sequence derives from a man aged 60 to 75 with acute or convalescent COVID-19. This chain links TRBV19 with TRBJ1-1; D is perhaps TRBD1 (5 bases). The chain's CDR3 is CASSIGQRNEAFF. The CDR3 DNA is TGTGCCAGTAGTATAGGACAGAGGAATGAAGCTTTCTTT.